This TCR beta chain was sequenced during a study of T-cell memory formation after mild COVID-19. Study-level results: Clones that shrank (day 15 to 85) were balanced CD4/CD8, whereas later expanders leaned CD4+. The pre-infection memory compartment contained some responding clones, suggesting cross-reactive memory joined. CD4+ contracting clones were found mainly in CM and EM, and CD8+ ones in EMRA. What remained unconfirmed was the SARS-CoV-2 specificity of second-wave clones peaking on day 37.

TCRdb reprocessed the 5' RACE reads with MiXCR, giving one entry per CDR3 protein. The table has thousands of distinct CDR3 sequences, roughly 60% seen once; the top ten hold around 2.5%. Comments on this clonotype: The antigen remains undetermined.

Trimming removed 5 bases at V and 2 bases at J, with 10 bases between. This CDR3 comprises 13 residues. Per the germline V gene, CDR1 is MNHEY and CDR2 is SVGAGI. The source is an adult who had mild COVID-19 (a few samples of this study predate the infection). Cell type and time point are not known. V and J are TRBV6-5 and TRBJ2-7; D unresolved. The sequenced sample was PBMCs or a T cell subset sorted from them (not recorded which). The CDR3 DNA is TGTGCCAGCAGTGCTGGCCCGACCTACGAGCAGTACTTC. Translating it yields CASSAGPTYEQYF.